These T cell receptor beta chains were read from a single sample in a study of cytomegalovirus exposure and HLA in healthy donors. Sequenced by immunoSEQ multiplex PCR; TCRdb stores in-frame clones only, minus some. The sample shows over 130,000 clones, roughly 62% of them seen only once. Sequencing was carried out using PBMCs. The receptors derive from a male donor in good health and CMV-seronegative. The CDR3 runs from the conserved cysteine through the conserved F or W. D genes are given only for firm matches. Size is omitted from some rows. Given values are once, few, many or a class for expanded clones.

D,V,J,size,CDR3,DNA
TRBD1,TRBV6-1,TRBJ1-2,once,CASSEGTGGRGYTF,TGTGCCAGCAGTGAGGGGACAGGGGGCAGGGGCTACACCTTC
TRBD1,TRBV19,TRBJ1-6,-,CASSPRTGNSLLHF,TGTGCCAGTAGTCCTCGGACAGGAAATTCACTCCTCCACTTT
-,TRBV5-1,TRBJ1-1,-,CASSSAGGAFF,TGCGCCAGCAGCTCGGCGGGGGGTGCTTTCTTT
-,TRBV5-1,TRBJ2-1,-,CASRRDGSNEQFF,TGCGCCAGCAGGCGGGACGGATCCAATGAGCAGTTCTTC
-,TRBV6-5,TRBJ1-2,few,CASSETDRSGYTF,TGTGCCAGCAGTGAAACGGACAGATCTGGCTACACCTTC
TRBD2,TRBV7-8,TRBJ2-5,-,CASSPGQLLAGGRAQYF,TGTGCCAGCAGCCCGGGACAGCTACTAGCGGGGGGGAGGGCCCAGTACTTC
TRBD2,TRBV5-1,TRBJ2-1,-,CASSFLAGANNEQFF,TGCGCCAGCAGCTTCCTAGCGGGGGCTAACAATGAGCAGTTCTTC
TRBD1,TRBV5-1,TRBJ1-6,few,CASSYGQGQPLHF,TGCGCCAGCAGCTACGGACAGGGTCAACCCCTCCACTTT
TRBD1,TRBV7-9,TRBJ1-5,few,CASSLEGTGASNQPQHF,TGTGCCAGCAGCTTAGAAGGGACAGGGGCTAGCAATCAGCCCCAGCATTTT
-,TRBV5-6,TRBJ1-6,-,CASSPWGLRTVYNSPLHF,TGTGCCAGCAGCCCCTGGGGGTTGCGGACAGTTTATAATTCACCCCTCCACTTT
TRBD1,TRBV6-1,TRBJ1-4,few,CASRTGESTNEKLFF,TGTGCCAGCAGAACAGGGGAATCTACTAATGAAAAACTGTTTTTT
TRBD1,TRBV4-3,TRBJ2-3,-,CASSQEVHRTGPTDTQYF,TGCGCCAGCAGCCAAGAAGTCCACAGGACAGGGCCGACAGATACGCAGTATTTT
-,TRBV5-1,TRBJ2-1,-,CASSFNRDEQFF,TGCGCCAGCAGCTTTAACAGGGATGAGCAGTTCTTC
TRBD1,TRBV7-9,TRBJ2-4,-,CASSLGAGGGLEYF,TGTGCCAGCAGCTTAGGAGCAGGGGGCGGTTTAGAGTACTTC
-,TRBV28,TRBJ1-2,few,CASSLKEWGVGLGGYTF,TGTGCCAGCAGTTTAAAGGAGTGGGGGGTGGGGCTCGGTGGCTACACCTTC
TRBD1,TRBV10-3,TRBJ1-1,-,CAISNRGYDTEAFF,TGTGCCATCAGTAACAGGGGATACGACACTGAAGCTTTCTTT
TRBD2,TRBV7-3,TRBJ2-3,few,CASSRGLAGTDTQYF,TGTGCCAGCAGCCGAGGACTAGCTGGTACAGATACGCAGTATTTT
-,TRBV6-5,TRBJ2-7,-,CASSYVRGGDYEQYF,TGTGCCAGCAGTTACGTGAGAGGGGGGGACTACGAGCAGTACTTC
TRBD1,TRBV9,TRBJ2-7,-,CASSVSGTGGYEQYF,TGTGCCAGCAGCGTATCAGGGACAGGGGGCTACGAGCAGTACTTC
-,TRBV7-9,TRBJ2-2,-,CASSRLTSLTGELFF,TGTGCCAGCAGCCGACTTACTAGTCTCACCGGGGAGCTGTTTTTT
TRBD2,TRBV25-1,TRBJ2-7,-,CASTPGGLAAYEQYF,TGTGCCAGCACTCCTGGGGGACTAGCGGCCTACGAGCAGTACTTC